The rows below give T cell receptor beta chains drawn from one sample of a study of molecular identifiers for immune sequencing clone quantification. Each CDR3 protein is one row after TCRdb ran MiXCR on the PCR reads. The data contain a few hundred thousand distinct CDR3 sequences, over 20% of them singletons. The sample was naive CD8+ T cells from blood, with Jurkat cell RNA spiked in. The origin of the receptors is a human donor in good health. Some libraries in this study had Jurkat cell RNA spiked in. The CDR3 runs from the conserved cysteine through the conserved F or W. The D gene is left open where the match is weak. Only some rows state a clone size, as once, few, many or a class for expanded clones.

J: TRBJ2-4; D: NA; size: many; V: TRBV11-2; DNA: TGTGCCAGCAGCCGAAGCTGGGGCAAAAACATTCAGTACTTC; CDR3: CASSRSWGKNIQYF
J: TRBJ1-5; D: NA; size: many; V: TRBV20-1; DNA: TGCAGTGCTAGATACCCGGAATCCAATCAGCCCCAGCATTTT; CDR3: CSARYPESNQPQHF
J: TRBJ2-7; D: NA; size: many; V: TRBV28; DNA: TGTGCCAGCTTCACCCCGGGCCCCCTCAACGAGCAGTACTTC; CDR3: CASFTPGPLNEQYF
J: TRBJ2-4; D: TRBD1; size: few; V: TRBV12-3/TRBV12-4; DNA: TGTGCCAGCAGTTTAGCCAGGGGGACAACAGCCAAAAACATTCAGTACTTC; CDR3: CASSLARGTTAKNIQYF
J: TRBJ2-5; D: NA; size: many; V: TRBV19; DNA: TGTGCCAGTAGTAAGGTGCCAATGCAAGAGACCCAGTACTTC; CDR3: CASSKVPMQETQYF
J: TRBJ1-3; D: NA; size: few; V: TRBV4-2; DNA: TGTGCCAGCAGCCAAGATTGGGGCAGCTTTGGAAACACCATATATTTT; CDR3: CASSQDWGSFGNTIYF
J: TRBJ2-1; D: NA; size: NA; V: TRBV27; DNA: TGTGCCAGCAGTTCCGACGCGGGCGGAGGGGGTTGGAATGAGCAGTTCTTC; CDR3: CASSSDAGGGGWNEQFF
J: TRBJ1-5; D: NA; size: many; V: TRBV28; DNA: TGTGCCAGCAGTTTGGTAGGGGACTATAGCAATCAGCCCCAGCATTTT; CDR3: CASSLVGDYSNQPQHF
J: TRBJ1-5; D: NA; size: few; V: TRBV4-1; DNA: TGCGCCAGCAGCCAAGATCCTCCCAGTGGCGCGGCTGGGCAGCCCCAGCATTTT; CDR3: CASSQDPPSGAAGQPQHF
J: TRBJ2-1; D: NA; size: NA; V: TRBV20-1; DNA: TGCAGTGCTAGAGATCGGTCTACATACAATGAGCAGTTCTTC; CDR3: CSARDRSTYNEQFF
J: TRBJ2-7; D: NA; size: NA; V: TRBV6-2/TRBV6-3; DNA: TGTGCCAGCACCCCCGAAGGACAGTACTACGAGCAGTACTTC; CDR3: CASTPEGQYYEQYF
J: TRBJ2-3; D: NA; size: many; V: TRBV20-1; DNA: TGCAGTGCTAGAGGAGGGACCCCCGGGGGAGATACGCAGTATTTT; CDR3: CSARGGTPGGDTQYF